The clone carrying this T cell receptor beta chain was counted only a few times. Its antigen is still unknown. TCRalpha and TCRbeta libraries used 5'RACE with constant-segment primers and UMIs. One entry per CDR3 protein results from TCRdb running MiXCR on the 5' RACE reads. The table has some 450,000 distinct CDR3 sequences, approximately 20% seen once. The data derive from a study of T-cell memory formation after mild COVID-19. Study findings and constraints: There was no confirmation that second-wave clones peaking on day 37 were SARS-CoV-2 specific.

The sequenced material came from PBMCs or a T cell subset sorted from them (not recorded which). The clonotype was recovered from an adult woman who had mild COVID-19 (a few samples of this study predate the infection). Cell type and time point are not known.

CDR3 sequence: CASILNTEAFF. CDR3 sequence (DNA): TGTGCCAGCATACTGAACACTGAAGCTTTCTTT. The genes are TRBV6-1 and TRBJ1-1; no clear D. Trimming left V 7 bases short and J 0 bases short, with 3 bases between. The CDR3 totals 11 residues. Germline V lookup: CDR1 MNHNS, CDR2 SASEGT.